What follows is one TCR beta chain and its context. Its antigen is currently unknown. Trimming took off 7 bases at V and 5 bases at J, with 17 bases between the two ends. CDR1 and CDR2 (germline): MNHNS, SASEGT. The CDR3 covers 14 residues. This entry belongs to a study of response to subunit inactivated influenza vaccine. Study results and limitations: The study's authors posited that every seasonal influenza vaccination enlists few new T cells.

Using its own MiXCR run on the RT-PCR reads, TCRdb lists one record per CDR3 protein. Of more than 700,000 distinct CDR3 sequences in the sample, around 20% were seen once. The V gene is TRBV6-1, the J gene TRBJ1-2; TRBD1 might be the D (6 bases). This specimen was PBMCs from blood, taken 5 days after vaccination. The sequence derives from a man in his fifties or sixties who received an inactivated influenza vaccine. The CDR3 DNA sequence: TGTGCCAGCACTCAAGAGGGGGGCTGGTATGGCTACACCTTC. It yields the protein CASTQEGGWYGYTF.